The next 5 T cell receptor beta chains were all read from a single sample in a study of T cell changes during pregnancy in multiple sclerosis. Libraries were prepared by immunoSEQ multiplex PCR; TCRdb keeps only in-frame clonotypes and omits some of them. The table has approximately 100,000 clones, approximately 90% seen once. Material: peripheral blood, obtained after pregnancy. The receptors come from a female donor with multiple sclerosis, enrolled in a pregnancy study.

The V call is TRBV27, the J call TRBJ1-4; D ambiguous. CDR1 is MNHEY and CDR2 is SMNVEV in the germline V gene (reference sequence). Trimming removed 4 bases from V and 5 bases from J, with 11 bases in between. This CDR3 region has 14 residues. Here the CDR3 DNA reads TGTGCCAGCAGTTCCTCGGGAAGCAATGAAAAACTGTTTTTT. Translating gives CASSSSGSNEKLFF.

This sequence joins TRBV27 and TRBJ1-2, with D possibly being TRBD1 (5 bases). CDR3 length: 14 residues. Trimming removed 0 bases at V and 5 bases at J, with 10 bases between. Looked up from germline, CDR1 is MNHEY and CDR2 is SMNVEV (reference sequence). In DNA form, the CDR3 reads TGTGCCAGCAGTTTATCGACAGTGGGGTATGGCTACACCTTC. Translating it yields CASSLSTVGYGYTF.

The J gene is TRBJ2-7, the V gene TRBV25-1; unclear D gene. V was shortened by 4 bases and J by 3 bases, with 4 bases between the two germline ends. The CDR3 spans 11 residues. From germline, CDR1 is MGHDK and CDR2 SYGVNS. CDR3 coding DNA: TGTGCCAGCAGTGCCCACTACGAGCAGTACTTC. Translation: CASSAHYEQYF.

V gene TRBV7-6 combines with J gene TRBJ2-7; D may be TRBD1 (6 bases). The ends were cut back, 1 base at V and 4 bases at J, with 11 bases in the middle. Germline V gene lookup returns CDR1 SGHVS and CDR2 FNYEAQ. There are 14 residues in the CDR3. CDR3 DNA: TGTGCCAGCAGCTTAGGGGGGACACTTTACGAGCAGTACTTC. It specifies CASSLGGTLYEQYF.

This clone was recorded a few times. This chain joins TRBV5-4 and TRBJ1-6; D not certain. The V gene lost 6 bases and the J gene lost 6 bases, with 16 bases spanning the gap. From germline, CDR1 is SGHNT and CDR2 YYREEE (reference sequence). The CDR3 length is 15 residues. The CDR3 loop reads CASTTAPPFNSPLHF. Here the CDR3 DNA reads TGTGCCAGCACAACCGCGCCCCCCTTTAATTCACCCCTCCACTTT.